This TCR beta chain was obtained from a study of blood T cell repertoires in COVID-19. TCRdb keeps only in-frame clones here, not all; method: immunoSEQ multiplex PCR. This repertoire shows under 300,000 clones, around four fifths found once; its top ten account for around 5.4%. Germline V gene sequence: CDR1 SNHLY, CDR2 FYNNEI. The CDR3 totals 15 residues. V dropped 7 bases and J dropped 6 bases, with 20 bases sitting between them. J is TRBJ2-3 and V is TRBV2; D perhaps matches TRBD2 (7 bases). Sequenced: peripheral blood. The sequence was obtained from an elderly man with acute or convalescent COVID-19. The CDR3 DNA follows: TGTGCCAGCACTAAGGGGGGGGTTTATGTGGATACGCAGTATTTT. The encoded protein is CASTKGGVYVDTQYF.